The text below deals with one TCR beta chain. These data are taken from a study of blood T cell repertoires in COVID-19. The table came from immunoSEQ multiplex PCR; TCRdb's copy has only in-frame clones and leaves some out. The table lists 200,000 to 300,000 clones, 70% to 85% of them singletons, with around 2.4% in the top ten. Per the germline V gene, CDR1 is SGHRS and CDR2 is YFSETQ. J lost 10 bases, V lost 2 bases, and 6 bases had no gene match. The CDR3 contains 14 residues. Specimen: peripheral blood. The receptor was derived from a middle-aged man who had recovered from COVID-19. V usage is TRBV5-1 and J usage is TRBJ1-6; TRBD1 matches 7 bases. CDR3 region: CASSFGTEESPLHF. The DNA of the CDR3 is TGCGCCAGCAGCTTCGGGACAGAAGAGTCACCCCTCCACTTT.